This TCR beta chain was captured by sequencing in a study of blood T cell repertoires in COVID-19. Whole-study context: Material from acute and convalescent COVID-19 was sourced from the United States, Italy and Spain. PBMCs, B-cell-depleted T cells, or T cells provided the cDNA or gDNA that made up the material.

The CDR3 consists of 14 residues. CDR1 SGHKS and CDR2 YYEKEE come from the germline V gene (reference sequence). Trimming took off 6 bases at V and 3 bases at J, with 15 bases between the two ends. Methods used by the authors: Nucleated cell number was recorded as an estimate derived from reference gene primer amplification. The table came from immunoSEQ multiplex PCR; TCRdb's copy has only in-frame clones and leaves some out. The DNA was the basis for D and trimming; V, J and clone size are from that table. The profile shows under 200,000 clones, 65% to 90% of them singletons. Sequencing was carried out using peripheral blood. The chain carries TRBV5-5 and TRBJ1-1; tentative D call: TRBD1 (6 bases). The sequence was collected from a human donor in a cohort sampled during active COVID-19. CDR3 residues: CASIIGGRDTEAFF. CDR3 in DNA: TGTGCCAGCATAATTGGGGGCAGGGACACTGAAGCTTTCTTT.